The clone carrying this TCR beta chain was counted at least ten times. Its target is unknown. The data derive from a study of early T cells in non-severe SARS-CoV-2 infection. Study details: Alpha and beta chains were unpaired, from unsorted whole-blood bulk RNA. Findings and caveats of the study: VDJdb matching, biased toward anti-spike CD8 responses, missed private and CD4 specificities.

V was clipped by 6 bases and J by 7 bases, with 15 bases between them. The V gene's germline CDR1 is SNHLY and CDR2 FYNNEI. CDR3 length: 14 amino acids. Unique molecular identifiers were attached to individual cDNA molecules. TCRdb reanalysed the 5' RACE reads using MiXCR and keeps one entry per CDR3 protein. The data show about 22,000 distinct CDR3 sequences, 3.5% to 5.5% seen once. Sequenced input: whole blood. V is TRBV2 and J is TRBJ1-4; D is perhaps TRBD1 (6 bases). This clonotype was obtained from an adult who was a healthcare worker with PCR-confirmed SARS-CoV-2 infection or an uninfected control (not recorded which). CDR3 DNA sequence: TGTGCCAGCAGCGAACAGGGAGCCAGTGAAAAACTGTTTTTT. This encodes CASSEQGASEKLFF. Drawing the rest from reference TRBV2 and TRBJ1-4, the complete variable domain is EPEVTQTPSHQVTQMGQEVILRCVPISNHLYFYWYRQILGQKVEFLVSFYNNEISEKSEIFDDQFSVERPDGSNFTLKIRSTKLEDSAMYFCASSEQGASEKLFFGSGTQLSVL.